This section outlines one TCR beta chain sequence together with its context. Its antigen is unidentified. Libraries were prepared by immunoSEQ multiplex PCR; TCRdb keeps only in-frame clonotypes and omits some of them. This sample has some 27,000 clones, with about four fifths found just once. The germline V gene has CDR1 SGHRS and CDR2 YFSETQ. V dropped 4 bases and J dropped 4; count of bases not matched to a gene: 7. This CDR3 comprises 15 residues. These data originate in a study of PD-1 blockade in mismatch repair-deficient tumors. About the research overall: Patients had approximately 13 mismatch repair-deficient cancer types and were previously treated and progressing.

Points from the study as a whole: Tumor-resident clones, often absent from pretreatment blood, expanded after pembrolizumab and then contracted.

PCR or immunohistochemistry showed mismatch repair deficiency in every enrolled patient. TCRs were sequenced from a few patients responding to pembrolizumab. The rearrangement joins TRBV5-1 to TRBJ2-5, with 10 bases lining up with TRBD2. This TCR came from an adult with mismatch repair-deficient cancer. The sequenced sample was PBMCs, obtained before pembrolizumab treatment. CDR3 in amino acids: CASSLTAGGAETQYF. The CDR3 DNA sequence: TGCGCCAGCAGCCTTACAGCGGGAGGGGCAGAGACCCAGTACTTC.